What follows are 27 T cell receptor beta chains derived from one specimen sequenced in a study of radiation and T cells in renal cell carcinoma. Regarding time point: blood 2 weeks post-SBRT. The treatment denotes: 15 Gy SBRT to primary tumor, nephrectomy 4 weeks later. The assay was immunoSEQ multiplex PCR, and TCRdb's table has in-frame clones only and misses some. The sample holds more than 100,000 clones, 88% seen once. This material consisted of blood, taken from a patient whose treatment included radiotherapy and nephrectomy. These receptors all come from a woman between 65 and 79 years old with renal cell carcinoma.

The chain carries TRBV5-6 and TRBJ2-3; no definite D call. CDR3 size: 17 residues. CDR1 is SGHDT and CDR2 is YYEEEE in the germline V gene. With 0 bases removed from V and 1 base from J, the gap between germline ends came to 15 bases. The CDR3 reads CASSLGGRVRGTDTQYF. CDR3 coding DNA: TGTGCCAGCAGCTTGGGCGGTCGGGTCCGGGGCACAGATACGCAGTATTTT.

CDR3 nucleotide sequence: TGCGCCAGCAGCTTGGTGGGGGGGCGCACAGATACGCAGTATTTT. It specifies CASSLVGGRTDTQYF. The chain is built from TRBV5-1 and TRBJ2-3, with D maybe TRBD2 (7 bases). Germline V CDR1 and CDR2: SGHRS, YFSETQ. The CDR3 spans 15 residues. V was trimmed by 0 bases and J by 1 base, leaving 9 bases between them. Filled out from reference TRBV5-1 and TRBJ2-3, the complete variable domain reads KAGVTQTPRYLIKTRGQQVTLSCSPISGHRSVSWYQQTPGQGLQFLFEYFSETQRNKGNFPGRFSGRQFSNSRSEMNVSTLELGDSALYLCASSLVGGRTDTQYFGPGTRLTVL.

The chain is built from TRBV9 and TRBJ2-3; weak D call: TRBD2 (6 bases). This CDR3 has 16 residues. V dropped 2 bases and J dropped 0 bases, with 13 bases sitting between them. CDR1 is SGDLS, CDR2 YYNGEE, per germline. The CDR3 protein is CASSVQERVSTDTQYF. In DNA, the CDR3 is TGTGCCAGCAGCGTCCAGGAGCGGGTGAGCACAGATACGCAGTATTTT.

The chain links TRBV30 to TRBJ1-1, with unresolved D. There are 15 residues in the CDR3. V lost 0 bases, J lost 4 bases, and 15 bases lay in between. Germline V CDR1 and CDR2: GTSNPN, SVGIG (reference sequence). DNA of the CDR3: TGTGCCTGGAGTGTACGGCCACTATCTGGCACTGAAGCTTTCTTT. This codes for CAWSVRPLSGTEAFF.

J is TRBJ1-2 and V is TRBV14; D unclear. Trimming removed 2 bases at V and 6 bases at J, with 10 bases between. This CDR3 contains 13 residues. Germline V gene sequence: CDR1 SGHDN, CDR2 FVKESK. As DNA, the CDR3 is TGTGCCAGCAGCCAATTGCGGTTAAATGGCTACACCTTC. Its protein product is CASSQLRLNGYTF.

The chain has TRBV7-2 and TRBJ2-7; no reliable D call. This CDR3 contains 14 residues. V lost 4 bases and J 3 bases, leaving 13 bases between the germline ends. CDR1 and CDR2 (germline): SGHTA, FQGNSA. In DNA, the CDR3 is TGTGCCAGCAGCTCAATGGGATCGTTCTACGAGCAGTACTTC. It is translated as CASSSMGSFYEQYF.

The V and J genes are TRBV30 and TRBJ1-2; D is uncertain. Germline V gene lookup returns CDR1 GTSNPN and CDR2 SVGIG (reference sequence). V lost 4 bases and J 8 bases, leaving 14 bases between the germline ends. The CDR3 consists of 12 residues. CDR3 in amino acids: CAWTVRPGGYTF. DNA of the CDR3: TGTGCCTGGACAGTGCGGCCCGGGGGCTACACCTTC.

The CDR3 here is CASSLRGDREADTQYF. The CDR3 DNA is TGTGCCAGCAGCTTGCGAGGGGACAGGGAGGCAGATACGCAGTATTTT. This rearrangement joins TRBV7-3 to TRBJ2-3, with TRBD1 matching over 9 bases. Germline CDR1 and CDR2: SGHTA and FQGTGA. With 3 bases clipped from V and 4 bases from J, the junction kept 8 bases outside the gene matches. This CDR3 is built from 16 residues.

V and J are TRBV14 and TRBJ1-6, with D maybe TRBD1 (6 bases). Germline V lookup: CDR1 SGHDN, CDR2 FVKESK. The CDR3 has 16 amino acids. The V gene lost 3 bases and the J gene lost 2 bases, with 11 bases spanning the gap. CDR3 protein: CASSQTRQAYNSPLHF. Here the CDR3 DNA reads TGTGCCAGCAGCCAGACCCGACAGGCCTATAATTCACCCCTCCACTTT.

The gene calls are TRBV6-5 and TRBJ2-3; a possible D gene is TRBD2 (5 bases). CDR3 size: 12 residues. The germline gives CDR1 MNHEY, CDR2 SVGAGI. With 8 bases removed from V and 1 base from J, the gap between germline ends came to 7 bases. CDR3 protein: CASHSGTDTQYF. The CDR3, as DNA: TGTGCCAGCCATAGCGGCACAGATACGCAGTATTTT.

The J gene is TRBJ1-4, the V gene TRBV7-2; a weak D match, TRBD1 (6 bases). The CDR3 extends over 14 amino acids. Germline values: CDR1 SGHTA, CDR2 FQGNSA. Deletions cut 5 bases from V and 8 bases from J, with 15 bases between. CDR3: CASSHRTVKEKLFF. The CDR3 nucleotides read TGTGCCAGCAGCCACCGGACAGTAAAAGAAAAACTGTTTTTT.

The V call is TRBV2, the J call TRBJ2-1, with a possible D match to TRBD2 (5 bases). Germline CDR1 reads SNHLY; CDR2 reads FYNNEI. The CDR3 consists of 15 residues. V was shortened by 4 bases and J by 4 bases, with 14 bases between the two germline ends. CDR3 sequence (DNA): TGTGCCAGCAGTGGCTGGGCGGGTTCATACAATGAGCAGTTCTTC. Protein sequence: CASSGWAGSYNEQFF. Combining the CDR3 with reference TRBV2 and TRBJ2-1 gives the whole variable domain EPEVTQTPSHQVTQMGQEVILRCVPISNHLYFYWYRQILGQKVEFLVSFYNNEISEKSEIFDDQFSVERPDGSNFTLKIRSTKLEDSAMYFCASSGWAGSYNEQFFGPGTRLTVL.

This chain connects TRBV7-6 to TRBJ1-3, with TRBD1 identical over 12 bases. The length of the CDR3 is 17 residues. Germline V gene data show CDR1 as SGHVS and CDR2 as FNYEAQ. V was clipped by 5 bases and J by 9 bases; unmatched bases: 14. Here the CDR3 reads CASSPGGQGARSATIYF. The CDR3 DNA is TGTGCCAGCAGCCCTGGGGGACAGGGGGCGCGGAGCGCCACCATATATTTT.

The rearrangement uses TRBV19 and TRBJ1-5; no reliable D call. The germline V gene encodes CDR1 LNHDA and CDR2 SQIVND (reference sequence). This CDR3 has 15 amino acids. Trimming pared 0 bases from V and 4 bases from J, leaving 10 bases between. CDR3 in amino acids: CASSIDTSRNQPQHF. In DNA form, the CDR3 reads TGTGCCAGTAGTATAGATACCAGCCGTAATCAGCCCCAGCATTTT.

The DNA of the CDR3 is TGTGCCTGCGACCGACAGATCCAGTTCTTC. Translation gives CACDRQIQFF. V and J are TRBV30 and TRBJ2-1; weak D call: TRBD1 (5 bases). The CDR3 sequence is 10 residues long. Trimming stripped 6 bases from V and 13 bases from J, with 13 bases between. Germline V gene lookup returns CDR1 GTSNPN and CDR2 SVGIG (reference sequence).

The chain recombines TRBV29-1 with TRBJ1-2; TRBD1 matches 8 bases. Germline assignment: CDR1 SQVTM and CDR2 ANQGSEA. The length of the CDR3 is 12 residues. Losses at the gene ends were 2 bases for V and 8 bases for J; bases not matched to a gene: 4. The CDR3 spells CSVEFAGGGYTF. In DNA form, the CDR3 reads TGCAGCGTTGAATTCGCAGGGGGCGGCTACACCTTC. Looking up the rest from reference TRBV29-1 and TRBJ1-2 gives the full variable domain: SAVISQKPSRDICQRGTSLTIQCQVDSQVTMMFWYRQQPGQSLTLIATANQGSEATYESGFVIDKFPISRPNLTFSTLTVSNMSPEDSSIYLCSVEFAGGGYTFGSGTRLTVV.

The CDR3 protein is CASSRMRGNQPQHF. The CDR3 region has the DNA TGTGCCAGTAGTCGTATGAGGGGGAATCAGCCCCAGCATTTT. V is TRBV19 and J is TRBJ1-5; maybe TRBD1 (6 bases). Germline V gene lookup returns CDR1 LNHDA and CDR2 SQIVND (reference sequence). The CDR3 is made up of 14 amino acids. Trimming removed 5 bases at V and 4 bases at J, with 12 bases between.

The chain recombines TRBV4-2 with TRBJ2-7; 10 bases line up with TRBD1. Germline assignment: CDR1 LGHNA and CDR2 YNFKEQ. The CDR3 covers 15 residues. J gave up 5 bases and V 4 bases, and 8 bases lay outside the gene matches. Here the CDR3 DNA reads TGTGCCAGCAGCCTCGGGACAGGGGAAGTGAACGAGCAGTACTTC. It translates to CASSLGTGEVNEQYF.

This chain joins TRBV7-2 and TRBJ2-7, with D maybe TRBD2 (5 bases). Per the germline V gene, CDR1 is SGHTA and CDR2 is FQGNSA. Deletions cut 7 bases from V and 2 bases from J, with 18 bases between. The CDR3 spans 15 residues. In nucleotides, the CDR3 is TGTGCCAGCACCACAAGCACGGGAACTACCTACGAGCAGTACTTC. This sequence encodes CASTTSTGTTYEQYF.

This clone appeared a single time. Germline and junction disagree at one end, which may indicate a read error. The V call is TRBV6-8, the J call TRBJ2-7; 10 bases line up with TRBD2. The CDR3 loop spans 12 amino acids. From germline, CDR1 is MNHGY and CDR2 SAAAGT. CDR3 nucleotide sequence: TGTGCCAGCAGTTACGCGACTAGCGGGTCCATCTTC. Encoded protein: CASSYATSGSIF.

About this clone: This sample includes further DNA sequences coding for the same CDR3. This chain joins TRBV7-2 and TRBJ1-2; D gene uncertain. This CDR3 contains 13 residues. The germline gives CDR1 SGHTA, CDR2 FQGNSA. Trimming stripped 1 base from V and 4 bases from J, with 7 bases between. The CDR3 loop reads CASSLGGPYGYTF. The CDR3 bases are TGTGCCAGCAGCTTAGGGGGTCCCTATGGCTACACCTTC.

This sequence joins TRBV27 and TRBJ2-5; D ambiguous. V was clipped by 8 bases and J by 1 base, with 14 bases between them. CDR1 MNHEY and CDR2 SMNVEV come from the germline V gene (reference sequence). The CDR3 has 14 residues. The CDR3 here is CASGNLDGQETQYF. Here the CDR3 DNA reads TGTGCCAGCGGCAACTTGGACGGCCAAGAGACCCAGTACTTC.

Details on this clone: The junction differs from germline at one of its ends, possibly a read error. The gene calls are TRBV27 and TRBJ1-1; TRBD1 agrees at 7 bases. Germline CDR1 is MNHEY and CDR2 is SMNVEV (reference sequence). This CDR3 is built from 17 residues. The CDR3 bases are TGTGTCAGCAATATTATGCCCAGGGGGGGCCGGGGTGATGAAGCTTTCTTT. This gives the protein CVSNIMPRGGRGDEAFF.

The V gene is TRBV1, the J gene TRBJ1-1. TRBV1 is assigned pseudogene status. CDR3 size: 16 residues. Here the CDR3 DNA reads TGCACCAGCAGCCAAGTTATTCCGGTCGAGGACACTGAAGCTTTCTTT. This encodes CTSSQVIPVEDTEAFF.

The gene calls are TRBV5-5 and TRBJ1-1; D unclear. Germline lookup yields CDR1 SGHKS and CDR2 YYEKEE (reference sequence). Trimming shortened V by 4 bases and J by 1 base, and 14 bases separated the two germline ends. CDR3 length equals 15 residues. CDR3: CASSARLGQNTEAFF. The CDR3 DNA follows: TGTGCCAGCAGCGCCCGATTGGGCCAGAACACTGAAGCTTTCTTT.

The chain links TRBV19 to TRBJ1-1; a possible D gene is TRBD1 (5 bases). CDR1 LNHDA and CDR2 SQIVND come from the germline V gene (reference sequence). The V and J ends lost 4 bases and 5 bases respectively, with 11 bases between them. The CDR3 spans 13 residues. For the CDR3, the DNA is TGTGCCAGTAGTACACGGGGGAGGACTGAAGCTTTCTTT. It translates to CASSTRGRTEAFF. The whole variable domain, remainder taken from reference TRBV19 and TRBJ1-1, is DGGITQSPKYLFRKEGQNVTLSCEQNLNHDAMYWYRQDPGQGLRLIYYSQIVNDFQKGDIAEGYSVSREKKESFPLTVTSAQKNPTAFYLCASSTRGRTEAFFGQGTRLTVV.

This clone was counted once. The V call is TRBV27, the J call TRBJ1-6; a possible D gene is TRBD1 (5 bases). The germline V gene has CDR1 MNHEY and CDR2 SMNVEV (reference sequence). The length of the CDR3 is 16 residues. V was shortened by 5 bases and J by 4 bases, with 15 bases between the two germline ends. The CDR3 reads CASSPSRGEYNSPLHF. The CDR3 DNA sequence: TGTGCCAGCAGTCCAAGTCGAGGGGAGTATAATTCACCCCTCCACTTT.